One and the same sample provided the 9 T cell receptor beta chains below, sequenced in a study of control samples from healthy donors and cancer patients. TCRdb keeps only in-frame clones here, not all; method: immunoSEQ multiplex PCR. The sample includes about 110,000 clones, roughly 79% seen only once; the top ten take 6% to 8%. Sample: blood. Every receptor here comes from a young man in good health.

The chain has TRBV7-2 and TRBJ1-1; TRBD1 matches 12 bases. The CDR3 sequence is 15 residues long. V shed 8 bases and J 1 base; nucleotides not matched to a gene: 5. Germline V gene sequence: CDR1 SGHTA, CDR2 FQGNSA. The CDR3 nucleotides read TGTGCCAGCCAGGGACAGGGGGCAAGGAACACTGAAGCTTTCTTT. Amino acid sequence: CASQGQGARNTEAFF.

V gene TRBV21-1 combines with J gene TRBJ1-2. TRBV21-1 is described as a pseudogene. The length of the CDR3 is 14 residues. CDR3 sequence (DNA): TGTGCCAGCACCCAGAGCCGGGGGAACTATGGCTACACCTTC. Its translation is CASTQSRGNYGYTF.

This chain connects TRBV9 to TRBJ1-6, with D unresolved. Deletions cut 0 bases from V and 3 bases from J, with 7 bases between. This CDR3 spans 15 amino acids. CDR1 is SGDLS, CDR2 YYNGEE, per germline. CDR3 sequence (DNA): TGTGCCAGCAGCGTAGCAGGAAACTATAATTCACCCCTCCACTTT. Protein: CASSVAGNYNSPLHF.

J is TRBJ1-3 and V is TRBV30, with D unresolved. Trimming removed 2 bases from V and 3 bases from J, with 5 bases in between. Germline V lookup: CDR1 GTSNPN, CDR2 SVGIG (reference sequence). This CDR3 contains 12 residues. The CDR3 here is CAWSIGGNTIYF. CDR3 DNA: TGTGCCTGGAGTATAGGTGGAAACACCATATATTTT.

This chain uses TRBV30 with TRBJ1-3; D is perhaps TRBD1 (5 bases). Trimming removed 4 bases from V and 0 bases from J, with 13 bases in between. The CDR3 contains 15 residues. Germline CDR1 and CDR2: GTSNPN and SVGIG (reference sequence). CDR3: CAWTGGAVSGNTIYF. In DNA form, the CDR3 reads TGTGCCTGGACTGGCGGGGCAGTCTCTGGAAACACCATATATTTT.

The chain uses TRBV10-2 and TRBJ2-5; the match to TRBD1 covers 9 bases. This CDR3 region has 14 residues. V dropped 7 bases and J dropped 4; count of bases not matched to a gene: 7. The germline CDR1 and CDR2 sequences are WSHSY and SAAADI. CDR3 in DNA: TGCGCCAGCAAGTCGACAGGGGGAGGAGAGACCCAGTACTTC. Amino acid sequence: CASKSTGGGETQYF.

V is TRBV30 and J is TRBJ2-3, with D perhaps matching TRBD2 (6 bases). The length of the CDR3 is 13 residues. Per the germline V gene, CDR1 is GTSNPN and CDR2 is SVGIG (reference sequence). V lost 5 bases to trimming and J lost 5 bases, with 14 bases between them. The CDR3 sequence: CAWGAGWGDTQYF. For the CDR3, the DNA is TGTGCCTGGGGGGCGGGGTGGGGAGATACGCAGTATTTT.

In this sample, this clone turned up a few times. The chain combines TRBV6-5 with TRBJ2-5; D ambiguous. Germline V gene sequence: CDR1 MNHEY, CDR2 SVGAGI. Trimming stripped 4 bases from V and 5 bases from J, with 5 bases between. The CDR3 is 11 residues long. CDR3 bases: TGTGCCAGCAGTTTCCCGGAGACCCAGTACTTC. It yields the protein CASSFPETQYF.

The CDR3 DNA is TGTGCCAGCAGCGGACTAGGGGGTACAGATACGCAGTATTTT. The encoded protein is CASSGLGGTDTQYF. This chain links TRBV9 with TRBJ2-3; D is tentatively TRBD1 or TRBD2 (6 bases each). V was trimmed by 3 bases and J by 3 bases, leaving 11 bases between them. Germline-derived CDR1 and CDR2 are SGDLS and YYNGEE. The CDR3 is 14 residues long.